This is a list of T cell receptor beta chains from one sample in a study of regulatory and conventional T cells in RAG deficiency. Profiling relied on immunoSEQ multiplex PCR, and the TCRdb table lists in-frame clones only, not all of them. The sample lists roughly 28,000 clones, around nine tenths occurring once. This sample was also put to use in a study of regulatory T cells.

Sample: Tregs sorted from blood. Receptors were obtained from a human donor in good health. The CDR3 runs from the conserved cysteine through the conserved F or W. D genes are given only for firm matches. Expanded clones get a size class; other rows say once, few or many, or leave the size out.

>.|TRBV9|.|TRBJ1-1
TGTGCCAGCAGCAAGACAGGGAACACTGAAGCTTTCTTT
CASSKTGNTEAFF
>few|TRBV29-1|.|TRBJ1-2
TGCAGCGTTGAAGATAACCTAGATGGCTACACCTTC
CSVEDNLDGYTF
>.|TRBV2|TRBD1|TRBJ2-7
TGTGCCAGCAGTTGGGACAGGGGATCCTACGAGCAGTACTTC
CASSWDRGSYEQYF
>.|TRBV9|.|TRBJ1-2
TGTGCCAGCAGTTCCCCCGTAACCACCGGGACACGCGACGGCTACACCTTC
CASSSPVTTGTRDGYTF
>few|TRBV7-8|TRBD2|TRBJ2-1
TGTGCCAGCAGCCCCCGCGGACTAGACGGTTCCTACAATGAGCAGTTCTTC
CASSPRGLDGSYNEQFF
>.|TRBV29-1|TRBD1|TRBJ2-7
TGCAGCGTTGGAAAGGGGGCAATAGGCTACGAGCAGTACTTC
CSVGKGAIGYEQYF
>.|TRBV9|TRBD2|TRBJ2-3
TGTGCCAGCAGCCCAAGTTTGGCTAGCGGGGGTGGAACGCAGTATTTT
CASSPSLASGGGTQYF
>.|TRBV5-4|.|TRBJ1-4
TGTGCCAGCAGCTTGGCGTTTCAGGCAACGGGGACAACTAATGAAAAACTGTTTTTT
CASSLAFQATGTTNEKLFF
>few|TRBV7-9|TRBD1|TRBJ1-1
TGTGCCAGCAGCCCGGTCCGGGACAGGGGGCACCCCATGAACACTGAAGCTTTCTTT
CASSPVRDRGHPMNTEAFF
>once|TRBV5-1|.|TRBJ1-3
TGCGCCAGCAGCTTCATCTCTGGAAACACCATATATTTT
CASSFISGNTIYF
>.|TRBV6-6|.|TRBJ1-6
TGTGCCAGCAGTCCTCCCGGACGGATTAATTCACCCCTCCACTTT
CASSPPGRINSPLHF
>.|TRBV7-9|.|TRBJ2-1
TGTGCCAGCAGCTTTCGGTACGGGGGTCTGAATGAGCAGTTCTTC
CASSFRYGGLNEQFF
>.|TRBV6-4|.|TRBJ2-7
TGTGCCAGCAGTGTTTCTCCGGACGAGCAGTACTTC
CASSVSPDEQYF
>.|TRBV7-3|.|TRBJ2-5
TGTGCCAGCAGCTTAACCAGCAGGGAGACCCAGTACTTC
CASSLTSRETQYF
>once|TRBV4-1|TRBD1|TRBJ1-5
TGCGCCAGCAGCCAAGTGGACAGGGTTGGCAATCAGCCCCAGCATTTT
CASSQVDRVGNQPQHF
>.|TRBV7-3|.|TRBJ2-1
TGTGCCAGCGACCGCGAACGCGCCTACAATGAGCAGTTCTTC
CASDRERAYNEQFF
>once|TRBV28|.|TRBJ1-5
TGTGCCAGCAGTTTATGGGGGATGCTTCAGCCCCAGCATTTT
CASSLWGMLQPQHF
>.|TRBV5-1|.|TRBJ1-3
TGCGCCAGCAGTTATGGGACTCAGGGAACCAACACCATATATTTT
CASSYGTQGTNTIYF
>.|TRBV5-1|.|TRBJ2-7
TGCGCCAGCAGCTTGGCTTTTTCGGGACCCTACGAGCAGTACTTC
CASSLAFSGPYEQYF
>.|TRBV5-6|TRBD2|TRBJ2-3
TGTGCCAGCAGCTTGGTCAGGCTAGCGGGGGGTGATACGCAGTATTTT
CASSLVRLAGGDTQYF
>.|TRBV5-8|.|TRBJ1-5
TGTGCCAGCAGCCCTGAACATCAGCCCCAGCATTTT
CASSPEHQPQHF
>.|TRBV6-6|TRBD1|TRBJ1-6
TGTGCCAGCAGACGCGGACAGGAGAATTCACCCCTCCACTTT
CASRRGQENSPLHF
>.|TRBV2|.|TRBJ2-2
TGTGCCAGCAGTGCCGGGACATCGAACACCGGGGAGCTGTTTTTT
CASSAGTSNTGELFF
>.|TRBV9|TRBD2|TRBJ2-1
TGTGCCAGCAATCCGGGACTAGACAATGAGCAGTTCTTC
CASNPGLDNEQFF
>.|TRBV19|TRBD1|TRBJ1-5
TGTGCCAGTAGTCACGACAGGGGGCCCAATCAGCCCCAGCATTTT
CASSHDRGPNQPQHF
>.|TRBV18|.|TRBJ1-3
TGTGCCAGCTCACCTAGACAGGACTCTGGAAACACCATATATTTT
CASSPRQDSGNTIYF
>.|TRBV5-1|.|TRBJ1-4
TGCGCCAGCTCCGGACAGAGGAGTGAAAAACTGTTTTTT
CASSGQRSEKLFF
>.|TRBV18|TRBD1|TRBJ2-7
TGTGCCAGCTCACCATTCAGCCAGGGGGCCTCCTACGAGCAGTACTTC
CASSPFSQGASYEQYF
>.|TRBV7-9|.|TRBJ1-3
TGTGCCAGCAGCTTAATCCCTAGGACAGAAAGAGGAAACACCATATATTTT
CASSLIPRTERGNTIYF
>.|TRBV29-1|.|TRBJ1-1
TGCAGCGTTGACTTCTGGGAAGTCGCTGAAGCTTTCTTT
CSVDFWEVAEAFF
>.|TRBV6-6|TRBD1|TRBJ2-7
TGTGCCAGCAGTTACCCGGGACAGTCCTACGAGCAGTACTTC
CASSYPGQSYEQYF
>.|TRBV29-1|.|TRBJ1-2
TGCAGCGTTGACCATGGCTACACCTTC
CSVDHGYTF
>.|TRBV29-1|.|TRBJ1-1
TGCAGCGCAGAGTTGAACACTGAAGCTTTCTTT
CSAELNTEAFF
>.|TRBV19|.|TRBJ1-5
TGTGCCAGTAGTAAAGTCAGGGCCCAGGGCAGGGGCTATAGCAATCAGCCCCAGCATTTT
CASSKVRAQGRGYSNQPQHF
>.|TRBV6-6|TRBD1|TRBJ1-4
TGTGCCAGCAGTTTCTCCGACAGGGTAGATGAAAAACTGTTTTTT
CASSFSDRVDEKLFF
>once|TRBV5-1|.|TRBJ2-7
TGCGCCAGCAGCCTGCGGACATCCTACGAGCAGTACTTC
CASSLRTSYEQYF
>few|TRBV10-1|TRBD1|TRBJ1-2
TGCGCCAGCAGCCCGACAGGGAACTATGGCTACACCTTC
CASSPTGNYGYTF
>.|TRBV19|TRBD2|TRBJ2-1
TGTGCCAGTAGGGGACTAGCGAGGGGGGCCCGGGAGCAGTTCTTC
CASRGLARGAREQFF
>.|TRBV7-9|TRBD2|TRBJ2-1
TGTGCCAGCAGCCATGAGGTGGCTAGCGGGGGGCCCAACAATGAGCAGTTCTTC
CASSHEVASGGPNNEQFF
>.|TRBV19|.|TRBJ2-7
TGTGCCAGTAGTATCGTCGGCAGGGAGGAAGGGCAGTACTTC
CASSIVGREEGQYF
>.|TRBV6-5|.|TRBJ1-2
TGTGCCAGCAGCCCCAGGCAGATTTATGGCTACACCTTC
CASSPRQIYGYTF
>.|TRBV12-2|.|TRBJ2-3
TGTGCAAGTCGCTCTCCCACTAGCGGGGGTCGCACAGATACGCAGTATTTT
CASRSPTSGGRTDTQYF